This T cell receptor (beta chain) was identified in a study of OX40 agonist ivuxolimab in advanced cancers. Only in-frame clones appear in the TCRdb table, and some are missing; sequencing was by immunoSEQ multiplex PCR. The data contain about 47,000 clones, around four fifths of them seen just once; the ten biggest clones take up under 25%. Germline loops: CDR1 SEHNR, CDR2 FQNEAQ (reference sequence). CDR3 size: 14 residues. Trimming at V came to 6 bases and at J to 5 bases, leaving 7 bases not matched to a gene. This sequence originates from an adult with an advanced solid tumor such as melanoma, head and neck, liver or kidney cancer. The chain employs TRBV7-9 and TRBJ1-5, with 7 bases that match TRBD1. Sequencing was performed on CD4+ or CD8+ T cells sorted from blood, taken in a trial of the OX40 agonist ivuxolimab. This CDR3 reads CASRKQGRDQPQHF. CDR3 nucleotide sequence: TGTGCCAGCAGAAAACAGGGGAGGGATCAGCCCCAGCATTTT.